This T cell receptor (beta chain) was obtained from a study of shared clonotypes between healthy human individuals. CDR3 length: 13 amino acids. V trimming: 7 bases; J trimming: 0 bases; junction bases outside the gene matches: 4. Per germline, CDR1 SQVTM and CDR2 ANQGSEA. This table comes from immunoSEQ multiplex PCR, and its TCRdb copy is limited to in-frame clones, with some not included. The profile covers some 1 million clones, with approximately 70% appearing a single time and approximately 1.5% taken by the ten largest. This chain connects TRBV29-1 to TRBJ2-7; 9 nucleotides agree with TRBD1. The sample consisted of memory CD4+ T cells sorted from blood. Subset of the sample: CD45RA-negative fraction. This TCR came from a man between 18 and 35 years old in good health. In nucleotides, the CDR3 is TGCAGCGCTGGACAGGGGATCTCCTACGAGCAGTACTTC. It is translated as CSAGQGISYEQYF.